This T cell receptor beta chain emerged from a study of blood T cell repertoires in COVID-19. Background on the study: Samples representing acute and convalescent COVID-19 were sourced from the United States, Italy and Spain. Sources were T cells, B-cell-depleted T cells, or PBMCs; the material itself was cDNA or gDNA.

As originally analysed: The authors estimated nucleated cell counts from reference gene primer amplification. The data were produced by immunoSEQ multiplex PCR, yet TCRdb's version contains in-frame clones alone and is incomplete. V, J and clone size reflect that table, while D and trimming were determined from the DNA. This sample has about 73,000 clones, with approximately 80% found just once. The CDR3 has 17 amino acids. From germline, CDR1 is SGHVS and CDR2 FNYEAQ. Trimming removed 5 bases at V and 4 bases at J, with 20 bases between. The receptor's source is a man older than 75 with active or convalescent COVID-19. What was sequenced was peripheral blood. This sequence joins TRBV7-6 and TRBJ2-2, with D perhaps TRBD1 (5 bases). The CDR3 region has the DNA TGTGCCAGCAGCAAAAACCAGGGCCCCACGGGCACCGGGGAGCTGTTTTTT. It codes for CASSKNQGPTGTGELFF.